This TCR beta chain was recorded in a study of blood T cell repertoires in COVID-19 (dated by TCRdb to 2018 to 2020). For the study in its entirety: Samples covering the acute and convalescent phases of COVID-19 were provided by collaborators in the United States, Italy and Spain. The samples were drawn from the first 160 participants of the ongoing ImmuneRACE study and from 1,200 or so subjects provided by 6 global collaborators. Where available, HLA class I and class II types were taken from metadata supplied by the sample provider and were not determined by assay-based typing. A freely available public database, intended as a resource for researchers studying the immune response to SARS-CoV-2, is where the repertoires were released. Nearly every sample came with metadata listing a de-identified subject ID, COVID-19 status, age in years and sex. The material from the prospective study consisted of cDNA or gDNA derived from T cells, B-cell-depleted T cells, or PBMCs. The dataset comprised deeply sampled blood TCRbeta repertoires from subjects exposed to, actively infected with, or recovered from COVID-19.

One collaborating source in Seattle enrolled patients during active infection and followed them longitudinally through the course of disease. Each collaborating institution followed its own protocols to collect whole blood in K2EDTA tubes. For TCRbeta analysis, collaborators shipped samples in one of three forms: frozen whole blood, isolated PBMCs, or DNA extracted from either of those sample types. Broader findings and caveats from the paper: How much clinical and demographic metadata was included differed by source and by participant, and the metadata was provided uncurated.

The immunoSEQ Assay, a bias-controlled multiplex PCR, was used to amplify TCRbeta CDR3 regions from genomic DNA. The original pipeline was this. Nucleated cell counts per sample were estimated from amplification of reference gene primers within the assay. To quantify the absolute abundance of each unique TCRbeta CDR3 rearrangement, sequence reads were collapsed and filtered. For each sample, productive Simpson clonality was calculated as the square root of Simpson's diversity index over productive rearrangements. Entries here come from immuneACCESS through TCRdb and include only in-frame sequences with V and J called. Some clones fail to appear in such tables; in the studies checked, an unresolved V gene covers under half of the shortfall, and the cause of the remainder is unknown. The DNA was the basis for D and trimming; V, J and clone size are from that table. Counted in this sample were a few hundred thousand clones; around 90% of them appeared once. Around 3% of the sample lies in the top ten.

About this clone: Its specific antigen is unknown. The record has no base qualities; no much larger clone is one base away.

The sample consisted of peripheral blood. The sequence was obtained from a woman aged 30 to 39 with COVID-19, enrolled during active disease.

CDR3 protein: CASSLWAGSPYGYTF. The base sequence is TGTGCCAGCAGCTTATGGGCGGGCAGTCCATATGGCTACACCTTC. The rearrangement joined TRBV7-2 to TRBJ1-2, with the D gene call left open. V and J are truncated by 2 bases and 5 bases respectively, leaving an intervening sequence of 15 bases. CDR1 and CDR2 are drawn from the germline V gene: SGHTA, FQGNSA. The CDR3 covers 15 residues, taking in both the cysteine and the phenylalanine. Of all the DNA, just the CDR3 is kept, 45 bases in frame from base 1.